This T cell receptor (beta chain) was profiled in a study of PD-1 blockade in classical Hodgkin lymphoma. Study-wide results and limits: Complete responders entered with baseline diversity on par with newly diagnosed patients, the results showed. TCR diversity at baseline was reported to be reduced in newly diagnosed patients relative to healthy donors.

The protocol was immunoSEQ multiplex PCR, while the TCRdb copy is restricted to in-frame clones and leaves out a portion. Of thousands of clones in the sample, roughly 80% were seen once. The CDR3 is made up of 15 amino acids. Looked up from germline, CDR1 is SGHVS and CDR2 is FNYEAQ. Trimming cost V 1 base and J 4 bases, with 11 bases left between them. In the case of this clone: Its antigen remains unidentified.

All patients experienced relapse after autologous stem cell transplantation, and brentuximab vedotin exposure was variable. Classifying best responses yielded complete response, partial response or progressive disease. The chain uses TRBV7-6 and TRBJ1-5, with D hard to call. This receptor was identified in a human donor with classical Hodgkin lymphoma. The sequenced sample was peripheral blood mononuclear cells (PBMCs), obtained at baseline. CDR3 nucleotide sequence: TGTGCCAGCAGCTTAGGTGACGGCTTAAATCAGCCCCAGCATTTT. Translated: CASSLGDGLNQPQHF. Drawing the rest from reference TRBV7-6 and TRBJ1-5, the complete variable domain is GAGVSQSPRYKVTKRGQDVALRCDPISGHVSLYWYRQALGQGPEFLTYFNYEAQQDKSGLPNDRFSAERPEGSISTLTIQRTEQRDSAMYRCASSLGDGLNQPQHFGDGTRLSIL.